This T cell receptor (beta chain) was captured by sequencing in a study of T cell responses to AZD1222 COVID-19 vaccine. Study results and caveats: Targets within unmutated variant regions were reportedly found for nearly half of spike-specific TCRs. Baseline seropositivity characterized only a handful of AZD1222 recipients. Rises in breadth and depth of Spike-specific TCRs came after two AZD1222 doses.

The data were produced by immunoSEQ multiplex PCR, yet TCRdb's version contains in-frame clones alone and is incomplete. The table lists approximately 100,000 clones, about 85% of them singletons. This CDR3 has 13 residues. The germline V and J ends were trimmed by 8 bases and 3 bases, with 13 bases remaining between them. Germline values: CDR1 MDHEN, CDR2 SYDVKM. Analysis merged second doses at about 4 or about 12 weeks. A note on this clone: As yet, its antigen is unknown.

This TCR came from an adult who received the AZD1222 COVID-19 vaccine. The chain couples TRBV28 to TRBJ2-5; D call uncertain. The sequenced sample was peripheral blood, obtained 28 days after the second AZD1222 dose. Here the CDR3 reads CASVKSVEETQYF. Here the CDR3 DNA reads TGTGCCAGCGTTAAGTCGGTCGAAGAGACCCAGTACTTC.